One sample yielded the 2 T cell receptor beta chains listed below, sequenced in a study of T cell clusters in autoimmune cytopenias. TRB amplification used 250 ng of peripheral blood genomic DNA. TRB rearrangements were amplified by touch-down multiplex PCR with mixed TRB-A/B primers. Reanalyzing the multiplex PCR reads, TCRdb keeps one entry per CDR3 protein, without DNA. The listing contains about 7,000 distinct CDR3 sequences. This sample was shared with a second study, whose subject was T cell repertoires in aging, cancer and after chemotherapy.

Sequenced material: peripheral blood. The receptors derive from a human donor in good health.

The CDR3 region is CASSPTGEPTGELFF. This rearrangement joins TRBV7-6 to TRBJ2-2; TCRdb designates TRBD1, a call that cannot be tested without DNA. The CDR3 totals 15 residues. The germline CDR1 and CDR2 sequences are SGHVS and FNYEAQ.

The rearrangement joins TRBV6-6 to TRBJ2-7; TCRdb lists TRBD2, though no DNA is available to test this call. Per germline, CDR1 MNHNY and CDR2 SVGAGI (reference sequence). The CDR3 loop spans 13 amino acids. This CDR3 is CASGVAGRHEQYF.